These 18 T cell receptor beta chains were sequenced from one sample in a study of T cells in Graves' hyperthyroidism and ophthalmopathy. Amplified regions were TCR beta CDR3 sequences from RNA transcripts. Using the HTBI primer set, a first-round RT-PCR was run on the TCR CDR3. TCRdb redid the calling of the multiplex PCR reads with MiXCR, one entry per CDR3 protein. The table records a few hundred thousand distinct CDR3 sequences, 20% to 25% of them present only once. The source material was blood. The source of these receptors is a woman in her forties or fifties with Graves' hyperthyroidism.

The table lists this clonotype with a few counts. J is TRBJ2-1 and V is TRBV5-6; the match to TRBD2 covers 12 bases. The J segment lost 8 bases and the V segment lost 1 base, leaving 7 bases of the junction unmatched. Looked up from germline, CDR1 is SGHDT and CDR2 is YYEEEE. This CDR3 region has 16 residues. The CDR3 region is CASSLPSGGADYEQFF. CDR3 DNA: TGTGCCAGCAGCTTGCCTAGCGGGGGGGCCGACTATGAGCAGTTCTTC.

In DNA, the CDR3 is TGCGCCAGCAGCTTGTCTCGGGGGGCACATGAGCAGTTCTTC. It specifies CASSLSRGAHEQFF. V gene TRBV5-1 combines with J gene TRBJ2-1; maybe TRBD2 (7 bases). V was clipped by 1 base and J by 8 bases, with 13 bases between them. Germline values: CDR1 SGHRS, CDR2 YFSETQ. The CDR3 covers 14 residues.

This sequence joins TRBV5-1 and TRBJ1-1; the match to TRBD1 covers 12 bases. CDR1 is SGHRS, CDR2 YFSETQ, per germline. J lost 7 bases, V lost 4 bases, and 8 bases had no gene match. The length of the CDR3 is 15 residues. In nucleotides, the CDR3 is TGCGCCAGCAGCGATGGGGACAGGGGGCTCAGTGAAGCTTTCTTT. Translation gives CASSDGDRGLSEAFF.

This clonotype has a count of ten or more. This chain joins TRBV9 and TRBJ2-2; 11 positions match TRBD2. Germline CDR1 and CDR2: SGDLS and YYNGEE. CDR3 length equals 19 residues. V lost 0 bases and J lost 1; bases outside the gene matches: 8. CDR3: CASSVARRGTSGNTGELFF. DNA for the CDR3: TGTGCCAGCAGCGTAGCAAGGAGGGGGACTAGCGGGAACACCGGGGAGCTGTTTTTT.

V gene TRBV7-2 combines with J gene TRBJ2-7; 10 bases agree with TRBD2. The CDR3 length is 15 residues. V lost 3 bases, J lost 3 bases, and 5 bases stayed unmatched. Germline V gene sequence: CDR1 SGHTA, CDR2 FQGNSA. The CDR3 DNA is TGTGCCAGCAGCTTCCGACTAGCGGGCATCTACGAGCAGTACTTC. The encoded protein is CASSFRLAGIYEQYF.

The chain couples TRBV5-1 to TRBJ2-3; 11 positions match TRBD1. The CDR3 is made up of 15 amino acids. V gave up 2 bases and J gave up 6 bases; unmatched junction bases: 5. Germline values: CDR1 SGHRS, CDR2 YFSETQ. The CDR3 here is CASSFWTGGADTQYF. The CDR3 DNA is TGCGCCAGCAGCTTCTGGACAGGGGGCGCGGATACGCAGTATTTT.

This clonotype was seen many times. The V call is TRBV15, the J call TRBJ2-1; TRBD1 matches 7 bases. Germline CDR1 LNHNV, CDR2 YYDKDF (reference sequence). V shed 5 bases and J 3 bases; nucleotides not matched to a gene: 7. The CDR3 consists of 15 residues. The CDR3 loop is CATSPLQGVYNEQFF. The CDR3 nucleotides read TGTGCCACCAGCCCACTTCAGGGGGTCTACAATGAGCAGTTCTTC.

This clonotype has ten or more counts. The chain combines TRBV18 with TRBJ1-4, with 8 bases that match TRBD1. This CDR3 has 14 amino acids. The J segment lost 6 bases and the V segment lost 6 bases, leaving 6 bases of the junction unmatched. Germline V gene sequence: CDR1 KGHSH, CDR2 LQKENI. In nucleotides, the CDR3 is TGTGCCAGCTCGCCCAGGGGGCTGTATGAAAAACTGTTTTTT. Encoded protein: CASSPRGLYEKLFF.

This clonotype was observed many times. J is TRBJ2-2 and V is TRBV18; TRBD1 might be the D (6 bases). Per the germline V gene, CDR1 is KGHSH and CDR2 is LQKENI. CDR3 length equals 13 residues. Trimming shortened V by 6 bases and J by 6 bases, and 11 bases separated the two germline ends. Here the CDR3 reads CASSRQGSGELFF. DNA of the CDR3: TGTGCCAGCTCGCGGCAGGGGTCCGGGGAGCTGTTTTTT.

The chain recombines TRBV6-2 or TRBV6-3 with TRBJ1-6; possibly TRBD1 for D (5 bases). The CDR3 sequence is 16 residues long. Germline values: CDR1 MNHEY, CDR2 SVGEGT. The ends were cut back, 5 bases at V and 7 bases at J, with 18 bases in the middle. The CDR3 DNA reads as TGTGCCAGCAGTCGGGACCTTACAGGCCCCAATTCACCCCTCCACTTT. Translated: CASSRDLTGPNSPLHF.

Ten or more counts support this clonotype. The chain recombines TRBV10-3 with TRBJ1-4; 8 bases are a match to TRBD1. Germline CDR1 and CDR2: ENHRY and SYGVKD. The V segment lost 2 bases and the J segment 2 bases; nucleotides outside the gene matches: 7. The CDR3 has 17 amino acids. The CDR3 reads CAISERTGMSTNEKLFF. The CDR3 region has the DNA TGTGCCATCAGTGAGCGGACAGGGATGTCGACTAATGAAAAACTGTTTTTT.

This clonotype was seen a handful of times. The chain links TRBV28 to TRBJ1-2; D call uncertain. Trimming took 5 bases from V and 0 from J, leaving 7 bases between them. CDR3 length: 13 residues. Germline CDR1 reads MDHEN; CDR2 reads SYDVKM. CDR3 protein: CASSVTTNYGYTF. The CDR3 bases are TGTGCCAGCAGTGTGACAACTAACTATGGCTACACCTTC.

V is TRBV10-3 and J is TRBJ1-2, with a possible D match to TRBD1 (6 bases). Germline CDR1 reads ENHRY; CDR2 reads SYGVKD. V was cut by 4 bases and J by 4 bases, with 13 bases left in between. This CDR3 spans 14 amino acids. The CDR3 DNA is TGTGCCATCAGTGCCACCGGGACAAGCTATGGCTACACCTTC. Encoded protein: CAISATGTSYGYTF.

This clonotype was counted between two and nine times. The chain employs TRBV19 and TRBJ2-7, with TRBD2 matching over 11 bases. V trimming: 5 bases; J trimming: 6 bases; junction bases outside the gene matches: 9. The length of the CDR3 is 15 residues. Germline assignment: CDR1 LNHDA and CDR2 SQIVND (reference sequence). CDR3 sequence: CASSWIGTSGVEQYF. The CDR3 DNA reads as TGTGCCAGTAGTTGGATCGGGACTAGCGGTGTCGAGCAGTACTTC.

This clonotype came up a few times. This sequence joins TRBV5-6 and TRBJ1-1; D is perhaps TRBD1 (6 bases). Trimming removed 4 bases from V and 4 bases from J, with 17 bases in between. This CDR3 spans 15 amino acids. Germline V CDR1 and CDR2: SGHDT, YYEEEE. For the CDR3, the DNA is TGTGCCAGCAGCCGGATTGGGGGGGGCGGCACTGAAGCTTTCTTT. Amino acid sequence: CASSRIGGGGTEAFF.

This clonotype has more than one count but fewer than ten. V is TRBV5-8 and J is TRBJ1-4; D may be TRBD1 (5 bases). CDR3 length: 14 residues. Germline V lookup: CDR1 SGHTS, CDR2 YDEGEE. Trimming removed 4 bases at V and 12 bases at J, with 19 bases between. The CDR3 DNA is TGTGCCAGCAGCCCGGGACCCCGTTTAGACCAACTGTTTTTT. This sequence encodes CASSPGPRLDQLFF.

This clonotype has ten or more counts. CDR3 sequence: CASSTDPSYEQYF. The CDR3 coding sequence is TGTGCCAGCTCGACGGACCCTAGCTACGAGCAGTACTTC. The chain employs TRBV27 and TRBJ2-7; no definite D call. The germline gives CDR1 MNHEY, CDR2 SMNVEV (reference sequence). The CDR3 has 13 residues. V was shortened by 8 bases and J by 3 bases, with 14 bases between the two germline ends.

This clonotype was counted ten times or more. The chain has TRBV2 and TRBJ2-3, with 10 bases fitting TRBD2. This CDR3 is built from 14 residues. Losses at the gene ends were 7 bases for V and 0 bases for J; bases not matched to a gene: 1. Per the germline V gene, CDR1 is SNHLY and CDR2 is FYNNEI. The DNA of the CDR3 is TGTGCCAGCACTAGCGGGGGCAGCACAGATACGCAGTATTTT. Its protein product is CASTSGGSTDTQYF.